These 9 T cell receptor beta chains came from one sample sequenced in a study of cytomegalovirus exposure and HLA in healthy donors. The PCR employed 60 Vbeta primers together with 13 Jbeta primers. Profiling relied on immunoSEQ multiplex PCR, and the TCRdb table lists in-frame clones only, not all of them. The sample has about 170,000 clones, 78% seen once. Sequenced material: PBMCs. The receptors were sampled from a woman in her forties or fifties in good health and CMV-seropositive.

V usage is TRBV19 and J usage is TRBJ2-7; 8 bases map to TRBD1. This CDR3 comprises 15 residues. The germline CDR1 and CDR2 sequences are LNHDA and SQIVND (reference sequence). V lost 6 bases to trimming and J lost 5 bases; unmatched junction nucleotides: 12. DNA of the CDR3: TGTGCCAGTAGCCCCTCGGACAGGGTCTCGAACGAGCAGTACTTC. Residues: CASSPSDRVSNEQYF.

This chain uses TRBV11-2 with TRBJ2-7, with unresolved D. CDR3 length: 11 amino acids. Germline V gene data show CDR1 as SGHAT and CDR2 as FQNNGV. The germline V and J ends were trimmed by 3 bases and 12 bases, with 12 bases remaining between them. The CDR3 DNA sequence: TGTGCCAGCAGCTTGGGCTTAAGACGGTACTTC. The encoded protein is CASSLGLRRYF.

This clone came up a few times. V and J are TRBV5-1 and TRBJ2-5; possible D gene TRBD2, 6 bases. V was cut by 0 bases and J by 4 bases, with 13 bases left in between. The germline CDR1 and CDR2 sequences are SGHRS and YFSETQ. The CDR3 loop spans 15 amino acids. CDR3 DNA sequence: TGCGCCAGCAGCTTGGGTTCGGGGGTAGGAGAGACCCAGTACTTC. Residues: CASSLGSGVGETQYF.

The chain carries TRBV19 and TRBJ2-7, with 10 bases fitting TRBD1. Germline assignment: CDR1 LNHDA and CDR2 SQIVND (reference sequence). The V segment lost 6 bases and the J segment 2 bases; nucleotides outside the gene matches: 7. The CDR3 length is 15 residues. CDR3 loop: CASSSIGTGAYEQYF. The CDR3 nucleotides read TGTGCCAGTAGCTCGATCGGGACAGGGGCCTACGAGCAGTACTTC.

V gene TRBV6-1 combines with J gene TRBJ1-2, with a weak D call TRBD1 (6 bases). Trimming left V 0 bases short and J 4 bases short, with 9 bases between. This CDR3 comprises 14 residues. The germline V gene encodes CDR1 MNHNS and CDR2 SASEGT. Written as DNA, the CDR3 is TGTGCCAGCAGTGAAGCTACAGGGCTCTATGGCTACACCTTC. It translates to CASSEATGLYGYTF.

This clone was observed a handful of times. The chain carries TRBV4-1 and TRBJ2-5, with unresolved D. Germline V lookup: CDR1 MGHRA, CDR2 YSYEKL. Trimming removed 4 bases from V and 5 bases from J, with 11 bases in between. The CDR3 covers 13 residues. DNA for the CDR3: TGCGCCAGCAGCCCTAACTATGGGGAGACCCAGTACTTC. Translating it yields CASSPNYGETQYF.

J is TRBJ2-5 and V is TRBV9; D gene ambiguous. The CDR3 contains 14 residues. V gave up 1 base and J gave up 3 bases, with 10 bases separating them. Germline CDR1 SGDLS, CDR2 YYNGEE. The DNA of the CDR3 is TGTGCCAGCAGCGTAAGAGTAGAAAAAGAGACCCAGTACTTC. The encoded protein is CASSVRVEKETQYF.

The gene calls are TRBV6-6 and TRBJ2-1; the D gene is possibly TRBD1 (6 bases). The CDR3 runs 16 residues. Germline CDR1 is MNHNY and CDR2 is SVGAGI (reference sequence). V lost 6 bases, J lost 4 bases, and 19 bases lay in between. The CDR3 region has the DNA TGTGCCAGCAGGCCCACAGGGAGAGGGGAATACAATGAGCAGTTCTTC. This codes for CASRPTGRGEYNEQFF.

The chain recombines TRBV2 with TRBJ1-5, with 7 bases aligning to TRBD1. V was pared by 6 bases and J by 3 bases, with 5 bases of the junction left unmatched. CDR3 size: 14 residues. CDR1 is SNHLY, CDR2 FYNNEI, per germline. CDR3 in amino acids: CASRVDRANQPQHF. The CDR3 coding sequence is TGTGCCAGCAGGGTAGACAGGGCCAATCAGCCCCAGCATTTT. The whole variable domain, filled in from reference TRBV2 and TRBJ1-5, reads EPEVTQTPSHQVTQMGQEVILRCVPISNHLYFYWYRQILGQKVEFLVSFYNNEISEKSEIFDDQFSVERPDGSNFTLKIRSTKLEDSAMYFCASRVDRANQPQHFGDGTRLSIL.